This T cell receptor beta chain was profiled in a study of T cell responses to AZD1222 COVID-19 vaccine. As for the study in general: Second doses that came at about 4 or about 12 weeks were put together.

Profiled with immunoSEQ multiplex PCR; TCRdb holds only in-frame clones, not every one. The table has over 150,000 clones, around nine tenths seen once. On this clone: The antigen remains unidentified.

The study, taken as a whole, reports: The study identified only six AZD1222 recipients as seropositive at baseline. None of the repertoires were sampled until the peak T cell response had passed.

V lost 10 bases, J lost 1 base, and 7 bases stayed unmatched. In germline, CDR1 is MNHNY, CDR2 SVGAGI (reference sequence). This CDR3 has 13 residues. The sample was peripheral blood, taken on day 0 of AZD1222 vaccination. This receptor was taken from an adult in good health. This chain joins TRBV6-6 and TRBJ2-7, with 7 bases fitting TRBD1. CDR3 sequence: CAIHETGSYEQYF. The DNA of the CDR3 is TGTGCCATCCACGAGACAGGGTCCTACGAGCAGTACTTC.